The 21 T cell receptor beta chains below were found in one sample sequenced in a study of T cell repertoires in cytomegalovirus infection. TCRdb called the reads again in MiXCR, with one record for every CDR3 protein. The data hold more than 150,000 distinct CDR3 sequences, with 20% to 30% observed a single time. Sequenced: PBMCs. Every receptor here comes from a human donor in good health (CMV status not recorded). Some clones in this sample may be carry-over from other donors' samples.

This clonotype occurred many times. The chain carries TRBV7-2 and TRBJ1-5; 9 nucleotides line up with TRBD1. From germline, CDR1 is SGHTA and CDR2 FQGNSA. The length of the CDR3 is 14 residues. The junction had 7 bases not matched to a gene; V was cut back by 6 bases and J by 7 bases. The CDR3 reads CASRDTGGEQPQHF. The CDR3 DNA follows: TGTGCCAGCAGGGATACAGGGGGCGAACAGCCCCAGCATTTT.

This clonotype was seen more than once but under ten times. The chain employs TRBV4-3 and TRBJ1-2, with D possibly matching TRBD1 (6 bases). V was shortened by 0 bases and J by 2 bases, with 10 bases between the two germline ends. The germline V gene has CDR1 LGHNA and CDR2 YSLEER. CDR3 length equals 15 residues. CDR3 in DNA: TGCGCCAGCAGCCAAGAACAGGGCGCGAACTATGGCTACACCTTC. Translation: CASSQEQGANYGYTF.

The chain joins TRBV5-1 to TRBJ2-7; the D gene is possibly TRBD2 (7 bases). Germline V lookup: CDR1 SGHRS, CDR2 YFSETQ. The germline V and J ends were trimmed by 0 bases and 6 bases, with 10 bases remaining between them. The CDR3 runs 13 residues. This CDR3 is CASSLARGGEQYF. The DNA for the CDR3 is TGCGCCAGCAGCTTGGCAAGGGGGGGCGAGCAGTACTTC.

V and J are TRBV30 and TRBJ1-5, with a weak D call TRBD1 (5 bases). Germline-derived CDR1 and CDR2 are GTSNPN and SVGIG (reference sequence). This CDR3 is built from 14 residues. Trimming took off 0 bases at V and 7 bases at J, with 13 bases between the two ends. In DNA, the CDR3 is TGTGCCTGGAGTGTTGGAGGGGCGTCACAGCCCCAGCATTTT. This sequence encodes CAWSVGGASQPQHF.

This chain uses TRBV11-2 with TRBJ1-1, with a weak D call TRBD1 (5 bases). With 11 bases removed from V and 1 base from J, the gap between germline ends came to 8 bases. This CDR3 comprises 11 residues. Germline values: CDR1 SGHAT, CDR2 FQNNGV. Here the CDR3 DNA reads TGTGCCCTGGGGGGGAACACTGAAGCTTTCTTT. Protein product: CALGGNTEAFF.

This clonotype was counted ten times or more. The chain employs TRBV5-4 and TRBJ2-3; TRBD2 might be the D (6 bases). Germline V gives CDR1 SGHNT, CDR2 YYREEE (reference sequence). The ends were cut back, 0 bases at V and 2 bases at J, with 13 bases in the middle. The CDR3 is 16 amino acids. DNA for the CDR3: TGTGCCAGCAGCTTGGCGGGCGGGGAGGACACAGATACGCAGTATTTT. Translation gives CASSLAGGEDTDTQYF.

The J gene is TRBJ1-2, the V gene TRBV27; D not resolved. CDR1 is MNHEY and CDR2 is SMNVEV in the germline V gene (reference sequence). Trimming pared 0 bases from V and 8 bases from J, leaving 10 bases between. CDR3 length: 13 residues. CDR3 sequence: CASSLSQLEGYTF. CDR3 DNA: TGTGCCAGCAGTTTATCTCAGTTGGAGGGCTACACCTTC.

This clonotype showed up just a few times. The rearrangement joins TRBV9 to TRBJ1-4; no reliable D call. V was trimmed by 2 bases and J by 1 base, leaving 3 bases between them. The CDR3 extends over 13 amino acids. The V gene's germline CDR1 is SGDLS and CDR2 YYNGEE. The DNA of the CDR3 is TGTGCCAGCAGCGTTGGAACTAATGAAAAACTGTTTTTT. Residues: CASSVGTNEKLFF.

V gene TRBV15 combines with J gene TRBJ1-1, with 7 bases fitting TRBD1. Germline V gene lookup returns CDR1 LNHNV and CDR2 YYDKDF (reference sequence). V lost 1 base to trimming and J lost 11 bases; unmatched junction nucleotides: 13. The CDR3 has 15 residues. The CDR3 protein is CATSRGWDRKNEAFF. CDR3 DNA: TGTGCCACCAGCAGAGGTTGGGACAGAAAGAACGAGGCTTTCTTT.

The V and J genes are TRBV20-1 and TRBJ2-1; 8 bases map to TRBD2. This CDR3 has 14 residues. The ends lost 1 base at V and 10 bases at J; junction bases unmatched: 9. Germline V gene lookup returns CDR1 DFQATT and CDR2 SNEGSKA (reference sequence). The CDR3 region has the DNA TGCAGTGCTAGAGTCGCCGGGAGGGCCAGGGAGCAGTTCTTC. Translation gives CSARVAGRAREQFF.

In this sample, this clonotype turned up a few times. V usage is TRBV20-1 and J usage is TRBJ1-5; TRBD1 is a possible D gene (6 bases). CDR3 length equals 12 residues. V was trimmed by 5 bases and J by 6 bases, leaving 11 bases between them. Germline assignment: CDR1 DFQATT and CDR2 SNEGSKA (reference sequence). This chain's CDR3 is CSAVQGLQPQHF. The CDR3 nucleotides read TGCAGTGCTGTACAGGGACTTCAGCCCCAGCATTTT.

The table lists this clonotype with a few counts. This chain uses TRBV15 with TRBJ2-7; 15 bases match TRBD2. This CDR3 has 17 residues. V lost 2 bases, J lost 3 bases, and 5 bases stayed unmatched. Looked up from germline, CDR1 is LNHNV and CDR2 is YYDKDF (reference sequence). The CDR3 region is CATSRRSGLAGGYEQYF. CDR3 in DNA: TGTGCCACCAGCAGAAGATCGGGACTAGCGGGAGGCTACGAGCAGTACTTC.

This chain joins TRBV10-2 and TRBJ1-1, with D possibly being TRBD1 (6 bases). The CDR3 loop spans 15 amino acids. The V end lost 6 bases, the J end lost 2 bases, and 16 bases lay between the germline ends. Germline-derived CDR1 and CDR2 are WSHSY and SAAADI. DNA for the CDR3: TGCGCCAGCAGCCTATCAGGGGACTTAAACACTGAAGCTTTCTTT. Protein: CASSLSGDLNTEAFF.

This clonotype was counted between two and nine times. This chain connects TRBV29-1 to TRBJ1-1, with a tentative D call TRBD1 (5 bases). The CDR3 has 12 amino acids. From germline, CDR1 is SQVTM and CDR2 ANQGSEA. V dropped 2 bases and J dropped 5 bases, with 9 bases sitting between them. CDR3 sequence reads: CSVERGGTEAFF. CDR3 DNA: TGCAGCGTTGAAAGGGGAGGGACTGAAGCTTTCTTT.

This clonotype occurred many times. The J gene is TRBJ1-1, the V gene TRBV19; D not certain. This CDR3 has 14 residues. Germline V gives CDR1 LNHDA, CDR2 SQIVND (reference sequence). The V end lost 4 bases, the J end lost 4 bases, and 13 bases lay between the germline ends. CDR3: CASSNPTETTEAFF. The CDR3 nucleotides read TGTGCCAGTAGTAACCCGACTGAGACCACTGAAGCTTTCTTT.

CDR3 loop: CASRLRTGEQPQHF. As DNA, the CDR3 is TGTGCCAGCAGGCTTAGGACAGGGGAACAGCCCCAGCATTTT. V usage is TRBV6-8 and J usage is TRBJ1-5; 9 bases map to TRBD1. Germline assignment: CDR1 MNHGY and CDR2 SAAAGT. V shed 6 bases, J shed 7 bases, and the junction held 7 bases outside the gene matches. This CDR3 contains 14 residues.

The chain links TRBV29-1 to TRBJ2-1; 8 bases map to TRBD1. This CDR3 comprises 11 residues. The ends lost 3 bases at V and 15 bases at J; junction bases unmatched: 7. CDR1 SQVTM and CDR2 ANQGSEA come from the germline V gene. CDR3 coding DNA: TGCAGCGTTGATAGAGGTACAGGGGGGTTCTTC. This sequence encodes CSVDRGTGGFF.

Many counts were recorded for this clonotype. The chain uses TRBV7-8 and TRBJ2-7; no reliable D call. CDR1 is SGHVS and CDR2 is FQNEAQ in the germline V gene. The CDR3 runs 13 residues. V lost 1 base, J lost 4 bases, and 8 bases lay in between. Written as DNA, the CDR3 is TGTGCCAGCAGCTTAGGGCCTAGTTACGAGCAGTACTTC. Translation: CASSLGPSYEQYF.

At least ten counts were recorded for this clonotype. The chain links TRBV7-2 to TRBJ2-2; D may be TRBD2 (5 bases). CDR3 length: 17 residues. CDR1 is SGHTA and CDR2 is FQGNSA in the germline V gene. With 0 bases removed from V and 6 bases from J, the gap between germline ends came to 17 bases. CDR3 protein: CASSLAITSSSSGELFF. DNA for the CDR3: TGTGCCAGCAGCTTAGCGATTACTAGTTCAAGTTCCGGGGAGCTGTTTTTT.

In this sample, this clonotype turned up a few times. V and J are TRBV7-9 and TRBJ1-1; D is possibly TRBD1 (6 bases). Germline V CDR1 and CDR2: SEHNR, FQNEAQ (reference sequence). The CDR3 covers 15 residues. Trimming took off 5 bases at V and 3 bases at J, with 16 bases between the two ends. CDR3 nucleotide sequence: TGTGCCAGCAGCCTAACCGGGGGCCTCCACACTGAAGCTTTCTTT. Translation: CASSLTGGLHTEAFF.

The genes are TRBV20-1 and TRBJ1-5; maybe TRBD1 (6 bases). The V end was cut by 0 bases, the J end by 6 bases, with 12 bases between. The CDR3 contains 14 residues. Germline CDR1 is DFQATT and CDR2 is SNEGSKA (reference sequence). Written as DNA, the CDR3 is TGCAGTGCTAGAGACTCCAGGGGCAGTCAGCCCCAGCATTTT. This translates into CSARDSRGSQPQHF.